The clone carrying this T cell receptor (beta chain) has ten or more counts. Its specificity is not known. The data were obtained in a study of regulatory T cells in long-lasting Graves disease. Whole-study findings and limits: Persistent patients had a count of shared public clonotypes (more than 2,500) that exceeded that of new patients (about 930).

CDR3 size: 14 residues. V was trimmed by 6 bases and J by 5 bases, leaving 16 bases between them. The germline gives CDR1 SNHLY, CDR2 FYNNEI. Libraries of TCR beta came from iRepertoire HTBI primers plus Arm-PCR of CDR3 regions. MiXCR, applied by TCRdb to the multiplex PCR reads, yields one record per CDR3 protein. Of approximately 350,000 distinct CDR3 sequences listed, 15% to 20% are singletons. Time point meaning: newly diagnosed GD, antithyroid drugs for less than 3 months. PBMCs provided the RNA from which the TCR library was made. These data also formed part of another study, on T cells in Graves' hyperthyroidism and ophthalmopathy.

The material was peripheral blood mononuclear cells (PBMCs), obtained at new diagnosis, from a patient treated with antithyroid drugs. The chain employs TRBV2 and TRBJ2-5; tentative D call: TRBD1 (6 bases). This receptor was obtained from a man in his forties with Graves disease. CDR3 nucleotides: TGTGCCAGCAGCGTGGCAGGGGCCGGGGAGACCCAGTACTTC. Amino acids: CASSVAGAGETQYF.